The clone carrying this T cell receptor beta chain has just a few counts. Its cognate antigen is unknown. The entry originates in a study of cytomegalovirus exposure and HLA in healthy donors. Method: immunoSEQ multiplex PCR; TCRdb's copy keeps in-frame clones and lacks some. Among about 400,000 clones listed, roughly 88% were seen once. CDR3 length: 13 residues. Looked up from germline, CDR1 is MGHRA and CDR2 is YSYEKL. V dropped 5 bases and J dropped 10 bases, with 14 bases sitting between them. Study-wide findings and caveats: Overall, roughly 170 TCR beta chains were annotated as cytomegalovirus-associated. According to a subsequent analysis, TCR clusters identified in the first cohort showed a tendency to co-occur across the 120 validation repertoires.

The sequenced material came from PBMCs. The origin of this receptor is a woman younger than 30 in good health and CMV-seronegative. The V gene is TRBV4-1, the J gene TRBJ1-4; D gene ambiguous. CDR3 loop: CASSYPREGKLFF. Written as DNA, the CDR3 is TGCGCCAGCAGCTATCCGAGGGAGGGAAAACTGTTTTTT.